This T cell receptor beta chain came from a study of blood T cell repertoires in COVID-19 (dated by TCRdb to 2020 to 2021). Describing the broader study: Collaborator samples came from the United States, Italy and Spain and covered acute and convalescent phases of COVID-19. The material from the prospective study consisted of cDNA or gDNA derived from T cells, B-cell-depleted T cells, or PBMCs. Deeply sampled blood TCRbeta repertoires from subjects exposed to, actively infected with, or recovered from COVID-19 were included in the dataset. A freely available public database, intended as a resource for researchers studying the immune response to SARS-CoV-2, is where the repertoires were released. The samples were drawn from two sources: the first 160 participants of the ongoing ImmuneRACE study, and approximately 1,300 subjects contributed by 6 global collaborators. The sample metadata nearly always contained a de-identified subject ID, COVID-19 status, age in years and sex. Where available, HLA class I and class II types were obtained from metadata supplied by the sample provider rather than from assay-based typing. Results the study describes overall, beyond this receptor: The quantity of clinical and demographic metadata differed by source and by participant and was supplied without curation.

Worth noting for this clone: Its antigen is still unknown. Within one base of it there is no much larger clone, and no base qualities were kept.

The immunoSEQ Assay, a bias-controlled multiplex PCR, was used to amplify TCRbeta CDR3 regions from genomic DNA. As for how the authors treated the data: The number of nucleated cells in each sample was estimated by amplification of reference gene primers within the assay. To quantify the absolute abundance of each unique TCRbeta CDR3 rearrangement, sequence reads were collapsed and filtered. For each sample, productive Simpson clonality was calculated as the square root of Simpson's diversity index across productive rearrangements. The table was pulled from immuneACCESS by TCRdb, which kept in-frame rearrangements only. Such tables lose some clones; where checked, under half of the loss comes from unresolved V genes, and the rest has no known cause. Clonal size and the V and J genes are those of that table, whereas D and trimming came from the DNA. The sample profile shows 200,000 to 300,000 clones; approximately 81% of them were found once. The ten top clones hold 4.2% of the sample.

The germline ends are 11 bases apart after V is trimmed by 6 bases and J by 5 bases. CDR1 and CDR2 are read off the germline V gene as ENHRY and SYGVKD. Reading from cysteine to phenylalanine, the CDR3 counts 12 amino acids. Of all the DNA, just the CDR3 is kept, 36 bases in frame from base 1. Each collaborating institution followed its own protocols to collect whole blood in K2EDTA tubes. For TCRbeta analysis, collaborators shipped samples as frozen whole blood, isolated PBMCs, or DNA extracted from either of those sample types. This sequence originates from a man aged 55 to 70 with acute or convalescent COVID-19. The sample comprised peripheral blood. The chain employs TRBV10-3 and TRBJ2-7; tentative D gene TRBD1, with 5 bases matching. Read as DNA, the sequence is TGTGCCATCAGCAGTGGGGCGGACGAGCAGTACTTC. Its coded protein is CAISSGADEQYF.